This T cell receptor beta chain is from a study of blood T cell repertoires in COVID-19. At the level of the study: Italy, Spain and the United States were the sources of the convalescent and acute COVID-19 samples.

V dropped 7 bases and J dropped 0 bases, with 13 bases sitting between them. Germline values: CDR1 LGHDT, CDR2 YNNKEL (reference sequence). There are 16 residues in the CDR3. The data were produced by immunoSEQ multiplex PCR, yet TCRdb's version contains in-frame clones alone and is incomplete. This table holds approximately 300,000 clones, 70% to 90% found once. The TCR sequence derives from a woman in her forties or fifties with COVID-19, enrolled during active disease. The sample taken for sequencing was peripheral blood. V usage is TRBV3-1 (or the pseudogene TRBV3-2) and J usage is TRBJ2-6, with D tentatively TRBD1 (6 bases). This chain's CDR3 is CASTPGHSSGANVLTF. The CDR3 bases are TGTGCCAGCACCCCGGGACATAGCTCTGGGGCCAACGTCCTGACTTTC.